The table lists the clone carrying this TCR beta chain with many counts. iRepertoire HTBI primers and Arm-PCR of CDR3 regions built TCR beta libraries. TCRdb analysed the multiplex PCR reads with MiXCR anew, one entry per CDR3 protein. The sample lists 200,000 to 250,000 distinct CDR3 sequences, about 17% occurring once. Time point described: newly diagnosed GD, antithyroid drugs for less than 3 months. PBMC-extracted RNA yielded the TCR library. This specimen belongs to a study of regulatory T cells in long-lasting Graves disease. Trimming took 3 bases from V and 3 from J, leaving 10 bases between them. This CDR3 spans 14 amino acids. Germline values: CDR1 LGHNT, CDR2 FRNRAP.

Sequenced here: peripheral blood mononuclear cells (PBMCs), sampled at new diagnosis, from a patient treated with antithyroid drugs. V gene TRBV12-5 combines with J gene TRBJ2-3; no clear D. The sequence came from a female donor with Graves disease. CDR3 sequence (DNA): TGTGCTAGTGGTTTATCCGGATCAACAGATACGCAGTATTTT. It specifies CASGLSGSTDTQYF.